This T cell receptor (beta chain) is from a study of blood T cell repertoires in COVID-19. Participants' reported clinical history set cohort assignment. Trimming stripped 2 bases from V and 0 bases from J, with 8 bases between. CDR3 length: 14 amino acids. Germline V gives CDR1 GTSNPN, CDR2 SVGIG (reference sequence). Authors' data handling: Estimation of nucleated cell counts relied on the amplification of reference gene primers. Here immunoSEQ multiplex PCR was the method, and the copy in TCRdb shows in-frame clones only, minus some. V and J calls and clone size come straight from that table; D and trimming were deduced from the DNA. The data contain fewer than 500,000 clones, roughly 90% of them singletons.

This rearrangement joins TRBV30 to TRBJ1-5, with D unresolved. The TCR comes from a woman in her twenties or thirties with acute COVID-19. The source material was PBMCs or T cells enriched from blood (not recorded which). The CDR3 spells CAWSSTNSNQPQHF. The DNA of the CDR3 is TGTGCCTGGAGTTCCACAAATAGCAATCAGCCCCAGCATTTT.